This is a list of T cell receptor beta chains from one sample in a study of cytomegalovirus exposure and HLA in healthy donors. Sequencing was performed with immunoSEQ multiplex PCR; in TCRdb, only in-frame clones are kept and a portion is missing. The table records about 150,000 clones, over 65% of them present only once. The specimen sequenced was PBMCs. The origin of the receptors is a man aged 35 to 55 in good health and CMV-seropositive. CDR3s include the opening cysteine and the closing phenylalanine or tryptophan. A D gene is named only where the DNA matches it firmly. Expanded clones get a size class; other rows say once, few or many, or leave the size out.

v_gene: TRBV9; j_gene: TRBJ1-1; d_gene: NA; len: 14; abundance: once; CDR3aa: CASTSLLGATEAFF; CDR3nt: TGTGCCAGCACCTCCCTACTGGGGGCCACTGAAGCTTTCTTT
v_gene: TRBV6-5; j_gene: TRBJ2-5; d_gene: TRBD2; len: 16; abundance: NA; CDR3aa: CASSYQGPLAGETQYF; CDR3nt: TGTGCCAGCAGTTACCAGGGCCCCCTAGCGGGTGAGACCCAGTACTTC
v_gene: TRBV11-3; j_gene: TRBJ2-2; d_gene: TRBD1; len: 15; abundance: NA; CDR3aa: CASSRGQGSTGELFF; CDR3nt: TGTGCCAGCAGCAGGGGACAGGGGTCGACCGGGGAGCTGTTTTTT
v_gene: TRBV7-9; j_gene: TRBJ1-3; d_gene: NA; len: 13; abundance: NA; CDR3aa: CASSMSSGNTIYF; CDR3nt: TGTGCCAGCAGCATGAGCTCTGGAAACACCATATATTTT
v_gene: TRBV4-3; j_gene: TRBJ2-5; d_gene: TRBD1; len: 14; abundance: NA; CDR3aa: CASSLRTGEETQYF; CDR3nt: TGCGCCAGCAGCCTCCGGACAGGGGAAGAGACCCAGTACTTC
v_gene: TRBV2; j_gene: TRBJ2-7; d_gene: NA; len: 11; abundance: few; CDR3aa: CASLRRDEQYF; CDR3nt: TGTGCCTCTCTTCGTCGGGACGAGCAGTACTTC
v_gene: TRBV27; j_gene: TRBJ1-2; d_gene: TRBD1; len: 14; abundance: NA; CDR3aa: CASSFRDRKYGYTF; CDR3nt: TGTGCCAGCAGTTTCCGGGACAGAAAATATGGCTACACCTTC
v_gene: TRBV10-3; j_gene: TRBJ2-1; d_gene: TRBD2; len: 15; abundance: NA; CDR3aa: CAISDGTSVVNEQFF; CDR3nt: TGTGCCATCAGCGACGGGACTAGCGTTGTCAATGAGCAGTTCTTC
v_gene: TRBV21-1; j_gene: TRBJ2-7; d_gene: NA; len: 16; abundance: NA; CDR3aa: CASMSGRATDSYEQYF; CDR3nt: TGTGCCAGCATGAGCGGGAGGGCTACGGACTCCTACGAGCAGTACTTC
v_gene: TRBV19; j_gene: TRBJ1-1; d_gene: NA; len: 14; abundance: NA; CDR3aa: CASSVQGVGTEAFF; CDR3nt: TGTGCCAGTAGTGTTCAGGGTGTGGGCACTGAAGCTTTCTTT
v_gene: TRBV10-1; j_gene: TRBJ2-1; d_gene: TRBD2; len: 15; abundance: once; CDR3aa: CASSESVAGVSEQFF; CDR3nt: TGCGCCAGCAGTGAGTCGGTAGCGGGAGTATCTGAGCAGTTCTTC
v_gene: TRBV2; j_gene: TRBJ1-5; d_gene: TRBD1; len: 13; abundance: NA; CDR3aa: CAGGQAFNQPQHF; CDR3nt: TGTGCCGGGGGACAGGCTTTCAATCAGCCCCAGCATTTT
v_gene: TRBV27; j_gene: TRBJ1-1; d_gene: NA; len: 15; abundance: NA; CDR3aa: CASRRGSQVNTEAFF; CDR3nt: TGTGCCAGCAGACGGGGTAGTCAGGTGAACACTGAAGCTTTCTTT
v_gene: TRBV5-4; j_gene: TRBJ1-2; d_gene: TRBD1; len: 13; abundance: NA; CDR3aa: CASSVDRGYGYTF; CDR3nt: TGTGCCAGCAGCGTAGACAGGGGGTATGGCTACACCTTC
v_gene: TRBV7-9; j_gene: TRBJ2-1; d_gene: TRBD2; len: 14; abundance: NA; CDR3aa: CASSLIGGRDEQFF; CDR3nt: TGTGCCAGCAGCCTGATTGGGGGGAGGGATGAGCAGTTCTTC
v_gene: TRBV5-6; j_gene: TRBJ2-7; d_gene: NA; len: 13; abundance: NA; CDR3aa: CASSLHRAGEQYF; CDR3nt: TGTGCCAGCAGCTTGCACAGGGCCGGCGAGCAGTACTTC
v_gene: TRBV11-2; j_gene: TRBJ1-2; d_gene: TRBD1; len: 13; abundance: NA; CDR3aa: CASSSGQGYGYTF; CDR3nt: TGTGCCAGCAGCTCAGGACAGGGCTATGGCTACACCTTC
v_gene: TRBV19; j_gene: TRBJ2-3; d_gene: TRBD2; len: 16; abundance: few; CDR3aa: CASSPLLAGGEDTQYF; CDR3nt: TGTGCCAGTAGTCCGTTACTAGCGGGAGGTGAAGATACGCAGTATTTT
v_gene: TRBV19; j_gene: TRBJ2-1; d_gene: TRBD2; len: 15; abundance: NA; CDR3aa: CASSIGTRRGNEQFF; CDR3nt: TGTGCCAGTAGTATAGGGACTAGACGGGGCAATGAGCAGTTCTTC
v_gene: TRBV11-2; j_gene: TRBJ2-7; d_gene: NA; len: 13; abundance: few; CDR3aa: CASSRSGVHEQYF; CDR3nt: TGTGCCAGCAGCCGCTCGGGGGTCCACGAGCAGTACTTC
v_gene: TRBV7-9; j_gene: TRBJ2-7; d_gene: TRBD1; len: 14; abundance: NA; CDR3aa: CASSLGGQNYEQYF; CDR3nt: TGTGCCAGCAGCTTAGGGGGACAGAACTACGAGCAGTACTTC
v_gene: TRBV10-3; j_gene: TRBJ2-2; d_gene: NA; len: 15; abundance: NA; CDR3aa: CAISESGGGTGELFF; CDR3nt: TGTGCCATCAGTGAGTCGGGAGGGGGCACCGGGGAGCTGTTTTTT
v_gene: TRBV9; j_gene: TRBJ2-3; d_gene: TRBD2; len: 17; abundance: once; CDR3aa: CASSPRLAGWGGDTQYF; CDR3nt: TGTGCCAGCAGCCCGCGACTAGCGGGGTGGGGGGGAGATACGCAGTATTTT
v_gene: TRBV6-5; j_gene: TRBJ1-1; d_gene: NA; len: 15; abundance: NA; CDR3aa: CASSYSPGADTEAFF; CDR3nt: TGTGCCAGCAGTTATTCCCCAGGGGCCGACACTGAAGCTTTCTTT
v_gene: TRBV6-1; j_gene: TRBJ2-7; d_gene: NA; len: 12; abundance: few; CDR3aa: CASSASSYEQYF; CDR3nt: TGTGCCAGCAGTGCTAGCTCCTACGAGCAGTACTTC
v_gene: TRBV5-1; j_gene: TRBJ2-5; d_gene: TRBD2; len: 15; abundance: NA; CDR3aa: CASSLSGGPTETQYF; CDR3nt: TGCGCCAGCAGCTTGTCGGGGGGTCCAACGGAGACCCAGTACTTC
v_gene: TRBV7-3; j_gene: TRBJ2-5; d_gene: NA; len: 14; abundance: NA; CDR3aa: CASSLNGGQETQYF; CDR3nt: TGTGCCAGCAGCTTAAACGGGGGCCAAGAGACCCAGTACTTC
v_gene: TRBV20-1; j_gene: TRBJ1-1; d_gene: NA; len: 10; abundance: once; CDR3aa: CSASRVEAFF; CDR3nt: TGCAGTGCCTCGAGGGTCGAAGCTTTCTTT
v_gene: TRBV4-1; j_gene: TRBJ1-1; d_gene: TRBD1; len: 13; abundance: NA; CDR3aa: CASSFTGDNEAFF; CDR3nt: TGCGCCAGCAGCTTTACAGGGGACAATGAAGCTTTCTTT
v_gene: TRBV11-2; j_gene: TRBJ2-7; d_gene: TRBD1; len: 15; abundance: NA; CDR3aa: CASSLAQTGGDEQYF; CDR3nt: TGTGCCAGCAGCTTAGCCCAAACAGGGGGCGACGAGCAGTACTTC
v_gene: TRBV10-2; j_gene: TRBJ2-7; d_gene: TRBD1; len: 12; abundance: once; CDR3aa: CASGGQSYEQYF; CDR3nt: TGCGCCAGCGGGGGACAGTCCTACGAGCAGTACTTC
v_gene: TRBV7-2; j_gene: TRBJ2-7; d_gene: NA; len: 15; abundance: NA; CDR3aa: CASSISGPSSYEQYF; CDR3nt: TGTGCCAGCAGCATCAGCGGGCCGAGCTCCTACGAGCAGTACTTC
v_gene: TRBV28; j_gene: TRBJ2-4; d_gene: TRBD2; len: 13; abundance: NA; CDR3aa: CASSPGGADIQYF; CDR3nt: TGTGCCAGCAGCCCCGGGGGGGCAGACATTCAGTACTTC
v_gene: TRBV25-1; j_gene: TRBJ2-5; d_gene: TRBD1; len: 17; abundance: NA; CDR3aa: CASSGGTDPVLQETQYF; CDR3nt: TGTGCCAGCAGTGGAGGGACAGACCCCGTCCTTCAAGAGACCCAGTACTTC
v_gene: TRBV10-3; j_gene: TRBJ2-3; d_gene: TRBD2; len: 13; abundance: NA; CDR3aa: CAITGRGMDTQYF; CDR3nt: TGTGCCATCACCGGGCGGGGGATGGATACGCAGTATTTT
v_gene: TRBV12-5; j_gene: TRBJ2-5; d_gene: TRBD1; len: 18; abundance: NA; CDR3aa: CASGLAQKTGGNPETQYF; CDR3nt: TGTGCTAGTGGTTTGGCACAAAAGACAGGGGGAAACCCAGAGACCCAGTACTTC
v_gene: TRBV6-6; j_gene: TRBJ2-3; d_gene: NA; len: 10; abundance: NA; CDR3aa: CAAEGDTQYF; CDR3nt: TGTGCCGCGGAGGGAGATACGCAGTATTTT
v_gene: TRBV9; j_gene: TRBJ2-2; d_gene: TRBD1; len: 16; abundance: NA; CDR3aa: CASSVVGTGGAGELFF; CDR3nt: TGTGCCAGCAGCGTAGTGGGGACAGGGGGAGCCGGGGAGCTGTTTTTT
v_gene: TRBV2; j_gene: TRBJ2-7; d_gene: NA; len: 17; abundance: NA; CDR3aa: CASRLGMGGHENYEQYF; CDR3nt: TGTGCCAGCAGGCTGGGTATGGGCGGACACGAGAATTACGAGCAGTACTTC
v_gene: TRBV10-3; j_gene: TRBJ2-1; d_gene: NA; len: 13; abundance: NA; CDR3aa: CATLGLPYNEQFF; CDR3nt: TGTGCCACACTGGGACTTCCTTACAATGAGCAGTTCTTC
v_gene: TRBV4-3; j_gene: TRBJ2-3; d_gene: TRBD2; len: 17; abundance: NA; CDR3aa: CASSQRTSGRGGDTQYF; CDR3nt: TGCGCCAGCAGCCAACGGACTAGCGGGAGAGGGGGAGATACGCAGTATTTT
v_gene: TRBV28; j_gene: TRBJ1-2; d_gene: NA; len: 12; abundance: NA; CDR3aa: CASSLRGYGYTF; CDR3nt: TGTGCCAGCAGTTTAAGGGGCTATGGCTACACCTTC
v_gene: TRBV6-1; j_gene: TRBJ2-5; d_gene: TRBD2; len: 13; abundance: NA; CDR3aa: CASVESSGRSGYF; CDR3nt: TGTGCCAGCGTCGAGTCTAGCGGGAGATCTGGTTACTTC
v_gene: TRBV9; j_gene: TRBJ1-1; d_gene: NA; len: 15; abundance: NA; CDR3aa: CASSVLSTDGTEAFF; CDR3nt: TGTGCCAGCAGCGTACTCTCTACCGATGGCACTGAAGCTTTCTTT
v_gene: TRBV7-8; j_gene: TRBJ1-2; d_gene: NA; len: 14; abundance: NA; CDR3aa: CASSFGRVNYGYTF; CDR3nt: TGTGCCAGCAGCTTTGGCAGGGTGAACTATGGCTACACCTTC
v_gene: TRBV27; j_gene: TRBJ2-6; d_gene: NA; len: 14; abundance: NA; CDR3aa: CASSFVSGANVLTF; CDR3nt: TGTGCCAGCAGTTTCGTCTCTGGGGCCAACGTCCTGACTTTC
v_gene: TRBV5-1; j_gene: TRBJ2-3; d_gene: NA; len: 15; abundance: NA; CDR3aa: CASMVGGSNTDTQYF; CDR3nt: TGCGCCAGCATGGTGGGGGGTTCCAACACAGATACGCAGTATTTT
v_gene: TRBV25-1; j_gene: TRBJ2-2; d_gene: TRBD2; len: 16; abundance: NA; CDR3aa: CASSEWEGLDTGELFF; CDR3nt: TGTGCCAGCAGTGAATGGGAGGGGTTGGACACCGGGGAGCTGTTTTTT
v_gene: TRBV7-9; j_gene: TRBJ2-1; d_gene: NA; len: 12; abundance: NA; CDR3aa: CASSRSGGEQFF; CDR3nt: TGTGCCAGCAGCCGCAGTGGGGGGGAGCAGTTCTTC
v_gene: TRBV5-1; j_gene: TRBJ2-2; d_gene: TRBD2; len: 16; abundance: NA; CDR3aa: CAHVNRLAENTGELFF; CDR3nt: TGCGCCCACGTGAATCGGCTAGCGGAGAACACCGGGGAGCTGTTTTTT
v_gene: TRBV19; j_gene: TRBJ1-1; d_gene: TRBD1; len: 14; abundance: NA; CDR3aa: CASSIRQGQAEAFF; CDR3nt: TGTGCCAGTAGCATCAGACAGGGCCAAGCTGAAGCTTTCTTT
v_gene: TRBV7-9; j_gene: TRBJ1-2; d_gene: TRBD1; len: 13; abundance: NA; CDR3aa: CASSSPGTGPRTF; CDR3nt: TGTGCCAGCAGCTCTCCCGGGACAGGCCCAAGGACCTTC